This T cell receptor (beta chain) was captured in a study of blood T cells in healthy people across ages (dated by TCRdb to between 2015 and 2017). For the wider study: In model experiments, template switching captured about one uniquely barcoded TCR beta cDNA molecule for every two T cells. To track age-related changes in TCR beta repertoire diversity, the study relied on deep sequencing normalized with unique cDNA molecular identifiers. Donors were grouped into four age groups: young (average approximately 15 years), middle-aged (around 39), aged (about 59) and long-lived (less than 85). The study analyzed two additional independent replicas of 1 million unique cDNA reads from the same blood draw for two donors, one aged 18 to 29 and one aged 80 or older.

Study-wide conclusions, independent of this receptor: Because donor CMV infection status was unknown, age-related changes in expanded clonotypes were potentially confounded. Compared with the aged group, more naive CD4+ T cells, fewer expanded clones and increased TCR diversity were shown by the long-lived group, suggesting age selection. As age increased, observed TCR beta diversity per million T cells dropped in a roughly linear way, and a significant reduction was already evident by age around 41. Observed TCR beta diversity correlated strongly with the percentage of naive T cells measured by flow cytometry. Conclusive comparison of naive and antigen-experienced compartments was prevented by the profiling of bulk unsorted PBMCs. Estimates of total diversity from one million sequenced T cells were regarded as lower bounds and underestimates.

This clonotype appeared many times. Its antigen is still unknown. The junction and the germline gene differ at one end; a read error may be behind it. Donors were a few dozen systemically healthy Caucasian individuals from Russia aged roughly 6 to 100 years. About 10 milliliters of peripheral blood were collected from each donor into EDTA-treated Vacutainer tubes. Ficoll-Paque density-gradient centrifugation was used to isolate PBMCs, with at least 7 million per sample. Trizol reagent was used to extract total RNA from PBMCs, with at least 6 micrograms per sample. Naive CD45RAhigh/CD27high T cell percentages were measured by flow cytometry on a PBMC aliquot from every donor. The library was made by 5' RACE. TCRdb lists the instrument as Illumina HiSeq 2500. A second about 7 to 12 cycle PCR used a sample-barcoded 5' primer and a J-beta primer mix. Each TCR beta cDNA molecule received a unique molecular identifier from a template-switch 5' adaptor carrying 12 random nucleotides. Each sample yielded at least 3 million CDR3-containing paired-end reads. First-strand cDNA was synthesized from all RNA with the Mint cDNA synthesis kit, primed by a TRBC-specific oligonucleotide. After uracil-DNA glycosylase treatment, a first 18-cycle PCR used universal primers M1SS and BC2_uni_R on all cDNA. The authors' pipeline ran thus. Normalization of each sample was performed by random selection of 1 million high-quality reads, each carrying a distinct molecular identifier. Instead of being binned into consensus sequences, reads with shared molecular identifiers were discarded. CDR3 identification, clonotype clustering and error correction used MiTCR with a Q25 quality threshold and the strictest error-elimination algorithm. Lower-bound total TCR beta diversity was estimated with a nonparametric unseen species model using Euler transformation. TCRdb trimmed public reads at Q25 via fastp, called clones via MiXCR and kept in-frame beta chains. Every entry covers one CDR3 protein and lists the most common genes and DNA from its rows. TCRdb assigned the V and J calls; the authors' analysis was not used. Counted in this sample were roughly 1,000,000 distinct CDR3 sequences; 20% to 25% of them appeared once. The top ten constitute around 0.75% of the sample.

The germline V gene yields MGHRA for CDR1 and YSYEKL for CDR2. From the cysteine up to the phenylalanine, the CDR3 has a length of 14 residues. Of the read, only the CDR3 DNA is kept; its 42 bases are in frame from base 1. These data also featured in a second study, about T cells of mothers and their children. The second paper states: Nine systemically healthy Caucasian individuals, comprising three mothers and their six children, were included as donors. cDNA synthesis used all of the extracted RNA, with approximately 1.4 ug of RNA in each 15 ul reaction. Sample barcodes and 2-4 random nucleotides were added via the M1S primer in the second PCR. Over 9 million TCR beta CDR3 reads came from each mother, compared with roughly 2.8 million reads from each child. Thymic selection shapes the output of TCR recombination in a similar way in related and unrelated pairs, and inherited differences have a minor effect. Normalized repertoire overlap in related mother-child pairs was always slightly higher than in unrelated mother-child pairs, but the difference was never significant. No persistent microchimeric T cell clones were detected, at a sensitivity of roughly 93 clones per million clonotypes. To look for features that set related mother-child pairs apart from unrelated individuals, the researchers ran deep NGS to compare the TCR beta repertoires of mothers and children. On average, the children were about 10 +/- 4 years old, while the mothers were 40 +/- 4 years old. After adapters were ligated using NEBNext reagents, the libraries underwent 100+100 nt paired-end sequencing on an Illumina HiSeq 2000. To avoid cross-contamination, the mother libraries and the child libraries were prepared a month apart and sequenced in separate runs. Each donor had between roughly 500,000 and 2,100,000 distinct TCR beta clonotypes identified. Naive TCR beta clonotypes were estimated from low-frequency clonotypes matched to each donor's FACS-determined naive share, without sorting.

The sample taken for sequencing was blood. Recombination joined TRBV4-1 with TRBJ2-3, with 7 junctional bases fitting TRBD2. The clonotype originates from a girl aged 2-15 years in good health. The CDR3 here reads CASSQAGSTDTQYF. The sequenced DNA: TGTGCCAGCAGCCAAGCGGGGAGTACAGATACGCAGTATTTT.